This TCR beta chain was identified in a study of blood T cell repertoires in COVID-19. Turning to the study itself: From T cells, B-cell-depleted T cells, or PBMCs came the material, which was cDNA or gDNA.

This clone was picked up one time. Per the original data handling: Amplification from reference gene primers served as the basis for estimated nucleated cell counts. Assay used: immunoSEQ multiplex PCR; TCRdb lists only in-frame clones, some missing. The DNA was the basis for D and trimming; V, J and clone size are from that table. The data show under 300,000 clones, around 83% seen once. CDR1 and CDR2 from the germline V gene are SGDLS and YYNGEE. This CDR3 is built from 13 residues. V shed 3 bases, J shed 5 bases, and the junction held 2 bases outside the gene matches. Sequencing was carried out using peripheral blood. This sequence was found in a woman between 40 and 55 years old who had recovered from COVID-19. This chain links TRBV9 with TRBJ2-7, with 10 bases identical to TRBD2. The CDR3 loop is CASSATSGDEQYF. The CDR3 coding sequence is TGTGCCAGCAGCGCCACTAGCGGGGACGAGCAGTACTTC.